This T cell receptor (beta chain) comes out of a study of blood T cell repertoires in COVID-19. For the study at large: Collection of acute and convalescent COVID-19 samples took place in the United States, Italy and Spain. From T cells, B-cell-depleted T cells, or PBMCs came the material, which was cDNA or gDNA.

Original data processing: Amplification from reference gene primers served as the basis for estimated nucleated cell counts. TCRdb's table, derived via immunoSEQ multiplex PCR, lists solely in-frame clones and lacks some. D and trimming come from the DNA, and the V and J calls and clone size come from that table. This table has about 170,000 clones, 90% to 95% appearing once. CDR1 is MDHEN and CDR2 is SYDVKM in the germline V gene. Trimming removed 7 bases from V and 4 bases from J; junction bases left unmatched: 8. The CDR3 runs to 15 residues. Sequencing input: peripheral blood. J is TRBJ2-1 and V is TRBV28, with 9 nucleotides matching TRBD2. This clonotype was sampled from a woman aged 50 to 60 with acute or convalescent COVID-19. The CDR3 nucleotides read TGTGCCAGCAATATGAGGCTAGCGGGGTACAATGAGCAGTTCTTC. Protein: CASNMRLAGYNEQFF.